The sequence of this T cell receptor beta chain was determined in a study of post-analysis software for immune sequencing data. Unique molecular identifiers had been added to the TCR beta cDNA libraries. One entry per CDR3 protein, called by TCRdb with MiXCR from the PCR reads. The sample includes 820,000 or so distinct CDR3 sequences, around 53% of them seen just once. Study outcomes and limitations: TRBV segments more frequent in patients than in controls numbered a few and included TRBV5-6, TRBV5-1 and TRBV20-1.

A word on this clonotype: The antigen is unknown.

With 2 bases removed from V and 2 bases from J, the gap between germline ends came to 13 bases. CDR1 DFQATT and CDR2 SNEGSKA come from the germline V gene (reference sequence). The CDR3 sequence is 15 residues long. The sample taken for sequencing was blood. The source is a girl aged 10-17 years with multiple sclerosis. The rearrangement joins TRBV20-1 to TRBJ1-5; tentative D call: TRBD1 (5 bases). Here the CDR3 reads CSARSRVWGNQPQHF. The CDR3 bases are TGCAGTGCTAGAAGCAGGGTATGGGGCAATCAGCCCCAGCATTTT.